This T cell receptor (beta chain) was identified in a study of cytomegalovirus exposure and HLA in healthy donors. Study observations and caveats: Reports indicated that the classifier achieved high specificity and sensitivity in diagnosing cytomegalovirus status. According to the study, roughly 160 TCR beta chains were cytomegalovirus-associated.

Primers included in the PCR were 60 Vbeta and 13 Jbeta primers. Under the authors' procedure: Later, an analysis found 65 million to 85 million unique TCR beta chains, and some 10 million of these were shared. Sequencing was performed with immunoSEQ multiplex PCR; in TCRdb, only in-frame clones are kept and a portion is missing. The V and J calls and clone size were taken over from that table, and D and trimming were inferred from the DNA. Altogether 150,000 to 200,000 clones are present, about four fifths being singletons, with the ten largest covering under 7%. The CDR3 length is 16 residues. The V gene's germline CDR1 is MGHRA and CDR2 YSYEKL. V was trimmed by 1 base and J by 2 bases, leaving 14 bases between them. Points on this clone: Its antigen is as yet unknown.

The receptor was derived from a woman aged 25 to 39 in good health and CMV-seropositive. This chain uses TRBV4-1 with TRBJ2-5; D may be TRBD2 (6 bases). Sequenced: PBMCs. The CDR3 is CASSQGVLAVQETQYF. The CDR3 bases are TGCGCCAGCAGCCAAGGGGTATTAGCGGTTCAAGAGACCCAGTACTTC.